A selection of T cell receptor beta chains follows, all from one sample in a study of response to subunit inactivated influenza vaccine. TCRdb passed the RT-PCR reads through MiXCR, listing each CDR3 protein once. This sample has about 500,000 distinct CDR3 sequences; less than 7.5% occur once, and the top ten carry over 10%. The source was PBMCs from blood, collected less than 30 months after vaccination. The receptors were sampled from a man between 45 and 75 years old who received an inactivated influenza vaccine. CDR3s include the opening cysteine and the closing phenylalanine or tryptophan. The order of the fields is V gene, J gene, clone size, D gene, CDR3 DNA, CDR3 protein. A D gene is named only where the DNA matches it firmly. Size is stated for part of the rows, as once, few or many counts, or as a class when the clone is expanded.

TRBV7-8,TRBJ2-7,many,.,TGTGCGGCCGGGACACTCTACGAGCAGTACTTC,CAAGTLYEQYF
TRBV5-1,TRBJ1-1,.,TRBD1,TGCGCCAGCAGCTTTCAGGGGGGAGGTGAAGCTTTCTTT,CASSFQGGGEAFF
TRBV29-1,TRBJ2-1,many,TRBD1,TGCAGCGTTGAGCACAGGGGGCTTGGAAATGAGCAGTTCTTC,CSVEHRGLGNEQFF
TRBV7-8,TRBJ1-4,many,.,TGTGCCAGCAGGGGGTGGGGGCGGCTAAGTGCTAATGAAAAACTGTTTTTT,CASRGWGRLSANEKLFF
TRBV20-1,TRBJ2-5,.,.,TGCAGTGCTAGGCTGGCGTCCAACCAAGAGACCCAGTACTTC,CSARLASNQETQYF
TRBV6-2/TRBV6-3,TRBJ2-1,.,TRBD2,TGTGCCAGCAGCCTATCCGTAGGGGCTAGCGGGGCCTTAAACTACAATGAGCAGTTCTTC,CASSLSVGASGALNYNEQFF
TRBV2,TRBJ2-2,many,.,TGTGCCACCGGAGGGGGCTCTGGCACCGGGGAGCTGTTTTTT,CATGGGSGTGELFF
TRBV5-1,TRBJ2-1,.,.,TGCGCCAGCAGCTTGGCCGGGCCGCCAGGGTCCTCTACCTACAATGAGCAGTTCTTC,CASSLAGPPGSSTYNEQFF
TRBV20-1,TRBJ1-1,.,.,TGCAGTGCTAGAGCTCAATCCCGGGCCCCATGGACTGAAGCTTTCTTT,CSARAQSRAPWTEAFF
TRBV27,TRBJ2-2,.,.,TGTGCCAGCAGTTTATTTGGGGTAGCCGGAAACACCGGGGAGCTGTTTTTT,CASSLFGVAGNTGELFF
TRBV12-3/TRBV12-4,TRBJ2-2,.,TRBD1,TGTGCCAGCAGTCCCGGGACAGCATTCCTAAGCGGGGAGCTGTTTTTT,CASSPGTAFLSGELFF
TRBV4-2,TRBJ1-6,many,.,TGTGCCAGCAGCCAAGATCGGACCCTCGGGGTGGCCTATAATTCACCCCTCCACTTT,CASSQDRTLGVAYNSPLHF
TRBV15,TRBJ2-6,.,.,TGTGCCACCAGCAGAGCCGGGGCTGGGGCCAACGTCCTGACTTTC,CATSRAGAGANVLTF
TRBV7-3,TRBJ2-2,.,.,TGTGCCAGCAGCTTAGTCGGGGCTACCGGGGAGCTGTTTTTT,CASSLVGATGELFF
TRBV4-1,TRBJ2-7,.,.,TGCGCCAGCAGCCAAGGGCAGACTTCCTACTACGAGCAGTACTTC,CASSQGQTSYYEQYF
TRBV4-2,TRBJ2-2,few,.,TGTGCCAGCAGCCAAGAAGGCGGAGCAGCGAACACCGGGGAGCTGTTTTTT,CASSQEGGAANTGELFF
TRBV4-1,TRBJ2-5,.,.,TGCGCCAGCAGCCCGATCGCGGGGGCGCACCAAGAGACCCAGTACTTC,CASSPIAGAHQETQYF
TRBV5-1,TRBJ1-1,.,TRBD1,TGCGCCAGCCGGGACAGCCCCATGAACACTGAAGCTTTCTTT,CASRDSPMNTEAFF
TRBV15,TRBJ2-1,few,TRBD2,TGTGCCACCAGCAGAGGGGCGGGGGTCAATGAGCAGTTCTTC,CATSRGAGVNEQFF
TRBV4-1,TRBJ2-7,few,.,TGCGCCAGCAGCCAATGGAGAGTGACTACCATCTACGAGCAGTACTTC,CASSQWRVTTIYEQYF
TRBV10-3,TRBJ1-5,.,.,TGTGCCATCAGTGGGGCAGGGTATCATCAGCCCCAGCATTTT,CAISGAGYHQPQHF
TRBV28,TRBJ1-5,many,.,TGTGCCAGCAGTTTATTTCTTAATGTCAATCAGCCCCAGCATTTT,CASSLFLNVNQPQHF
TRBV7-2,TRBJ2-3,.,.,TGTGCCAGCAGCCGACCTCACACAGATACGCAGTATTTT,CASSRPHTDTQYF
TRBV28,TRBJ2-1,many,.,TGTGCCAGCGGAACAATCACTGAGCAGTTCTTC,CASGTITEQFF